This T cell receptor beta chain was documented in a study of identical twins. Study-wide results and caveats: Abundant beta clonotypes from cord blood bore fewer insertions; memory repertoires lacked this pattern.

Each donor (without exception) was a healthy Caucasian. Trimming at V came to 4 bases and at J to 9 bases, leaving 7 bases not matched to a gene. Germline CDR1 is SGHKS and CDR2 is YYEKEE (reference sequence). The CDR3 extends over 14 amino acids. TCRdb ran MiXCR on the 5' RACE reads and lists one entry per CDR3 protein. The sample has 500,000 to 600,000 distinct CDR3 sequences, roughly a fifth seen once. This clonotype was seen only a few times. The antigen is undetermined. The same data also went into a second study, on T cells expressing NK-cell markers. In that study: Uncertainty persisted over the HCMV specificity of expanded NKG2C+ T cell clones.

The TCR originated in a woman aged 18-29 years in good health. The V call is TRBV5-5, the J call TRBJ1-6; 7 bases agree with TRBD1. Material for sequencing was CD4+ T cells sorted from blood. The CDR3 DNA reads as TGTGCCAGCAGCCTCGGGACAGCTGGTTCACCCCTCCACTTT. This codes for CASSLGTAGSPLHF.